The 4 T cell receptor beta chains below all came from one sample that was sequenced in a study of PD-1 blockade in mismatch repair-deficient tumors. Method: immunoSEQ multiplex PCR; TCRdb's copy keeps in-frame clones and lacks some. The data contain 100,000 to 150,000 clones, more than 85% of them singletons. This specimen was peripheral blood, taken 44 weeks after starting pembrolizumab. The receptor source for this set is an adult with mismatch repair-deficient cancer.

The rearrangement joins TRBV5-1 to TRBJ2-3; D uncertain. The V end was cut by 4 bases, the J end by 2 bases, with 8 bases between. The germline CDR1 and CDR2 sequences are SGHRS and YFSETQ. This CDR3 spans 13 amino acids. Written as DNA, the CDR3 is TGCGCCAGCAGCCTTCACTTCACAGATACGCAGTATTTT. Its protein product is CASSLHFTDTQYF. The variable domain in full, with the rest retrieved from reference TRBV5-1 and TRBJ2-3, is KAGVTQTPRYLIKTRGQQVTLSCSPISGHRSVSWYQQTPGQGLQFLFEYFSETQRNKGNFPGRFSGRQFSNSRSEMNVSTLELGDSALYLCASSLHFTDTQYFGPGTRLTVL.

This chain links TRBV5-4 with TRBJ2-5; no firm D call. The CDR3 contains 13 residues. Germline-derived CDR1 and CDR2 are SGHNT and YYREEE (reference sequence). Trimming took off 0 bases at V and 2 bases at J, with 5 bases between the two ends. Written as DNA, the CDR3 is TGTGCCAGCAGCTTGGCCCAGCAAGAGACCCAGTACTTC. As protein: CASSLAQQETQYF.

The CDR3 sequence is CAWSVGQGSHEQYF. As DNA, the CDR3 is TGTGCCTGGAGTGTAGGACAGGGTTCCCACGAGCAGTACTTC. The chain combines TRBV30 with TRBJ2-7; 8 nucleotides line up with TRBD1. Trimming at V came to 0 bases and at J to 5 bases, leaving 6 bases not matched to a gene. The CDR3 consists of 14 residues. Germline CDR1 GTSNPN, CDR2 SVGIG (reference sequence).

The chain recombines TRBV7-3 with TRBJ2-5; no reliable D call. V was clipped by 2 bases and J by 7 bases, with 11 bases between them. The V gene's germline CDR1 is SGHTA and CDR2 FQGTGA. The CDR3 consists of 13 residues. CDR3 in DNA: TGTGCCAGCAGCTTACTGGTAGTCGGGACCCAGTACTTC. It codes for CASSLLVVGTQYF.